The text below deals with one T cell receptor (beta chain). Assay: immunoSEQ multiplex PCR; the TCRdb copy retains only in-frame clones and omits some. This sample carries approximately 15,000 clones, 70% to 90% of them seen once, and the ten largest clones take just under 20%. Between the trimmed V and J ends, which lost 2 bases and 7 bases, there was a span of 6 bases. The V gene's germline CDR1 is MDHEN and CDR2 SYDVKM. The CDR3 spans 11 residues. This sample is part of a study of OX40 agonist ivuxolimab in advanced cancers. The clonotype originates from an adult with an advanced solid tumor such as melanoma, head and neck, liver or kidney cancer. J is TRBJ2-7 and V is TRBV28, with a possible D match to TRBD2 (5 bases). This specimen consisted of CD4+ or CD8+ T cells sorted from blood, obtained in a trial of the OX40 agonist ivuxolimab. The CDR3 loop is CASSLRGEQYF. DNA for the CDR3: TGTGCCAGCAGTTTAAGAGGGGAGCAGTACTTC.